The 25 T cell receptor beta chains given below trace back to one sample, sequenced in a study of blood T cell repertoires in COVID-19 (dated by TCRdb to about 2020). The library was made by the immunoSEQ multiplex PCR assay. This is the immuneACCESS table as TCRdb keeps it, with only in-frame sequences that have V and J called. A part of the clones is gone; compared with another copy, unresolved V genes explain less than half, and the rest is unexplained. Present in this sample are about 180,000 clones, more than 65% of which were seen just once. Roughly 8% of the sample goes to the ten largest clones. Sequenced sample: peripheral blood. These receptor sequences come from an older woman with COVID-19, enrolled during active disease.

The V gene is TRBV28, the J gene TRBJ1-2; a possible D gene is TRBD1 (6 bases). Germline CDR1 MDHEN, CDR2 SYDVKM. Between the trimmed V and J ends, which lost 5 bases and 8 bases, there was a span of 18 bases. This CDR3 region has 14 residues. CDR3 sequence reads: CASSPPATGGGYTF. CDR3 in DNA: TGTGCCAGCAGTCCCCCCGCGACAGGAGGCGGCTACACCTTC.

This clone was observed a handful of times. This chain uses TRBV15 with TRBJ1-1; a possible D gene is TRBD1 (5 bases). The V end lost 9 bases, the J end lost 0 bases, and 11 bases lay between the germline ends. The CDR3 is 13 amino acids. Germline assignment: CDR1 LNHNV and CDR2 YYDKDF (reference sequence). As DNA, the CDR3 is TGTGCCACGAAGGGGTTTATGAACACTGAAGCTTTCTTT. Translated, it gives CATKGFMNTEAFF.

The gene calls are TRBV19 and TRBJ2-7; 13 bases agree with TRBD2. V lost 5 bases to trimming and J lost 8 bases; unmatched junction nucleotides: 6. Germline assignment: CDR1 LNHDA and CDR2 SQIVND (reference sequence). The length of the CDR3 is 14 residues. DNA for the CDR3: TGTGCCAGTAGTCCGGGCGGGACTAGCGGGAAGCAGTACTTC. This translates into CASSPGGTSGKQYF.

The chain is built from TRBV5-1 and TRBJ1-2, with 8 bases lining up with TRBD1. V gave up 2 bases and J gave up 2 bases; unmatched junction bases: 8. The germline V gene has CDR1 SGHRS and CDR2 YFSETQ. The CDR3 runs 16 residues. The CDR3 here is CASSLNPDRVNYGYTF. CDR3 nucleotide sequence: TGCGCCAGCAGCTTAAACCCGGACAGGGTGAACTATGGCTACACCTTC.

This clone was observed a handful of times. The rearrangement uses TRBV18 and TRBJ2-7; TRBD2 matches at 10 bases. The germline V gene has CDR1 KGHSH and CDR2 LQKENI. J was trimmed by 3 bases and V by 4 bases; bases with no gene match: 6. The CDR3 spans 15 residues. CDR3 nucleotide sequence: TGTGCCAGCTCACTGGGGCTAGCGGGAGTCTACGAGCAGTACTTC. This gives the protein CASSLGLAGVYEQYF.

J is TRBJ1-6 and V is TRBV10-3; D uncertain. The CDR3 sequence is 15 residues long. Germline V CDR1 and CDR2: ENHRY, SYGVKD. Trimming cost V 6 bases and J 6 bases, with 15 bases left between them. The CDR3 bases are TGTGCCATCAGAAATTCGGAGGGCCTTAATTCACCCCTCCACTTT. It encodes CAIRNSEGLNSPLHF.

The J gene is TRBJ2-1, the V gene TRBV11-3; 8 nucleotides align to TRBD2. Germline V lookup: CDR1 SGHNT, CDR2 YENEEA. Losses at the gene ends were 5 bases for V and 5 bases for J; bases not matched to a gene: 8. The CDR3 has 15 amino acids. The CDR3 sequence is CASSLTSGSNNEQFF. Here the CDR3 DNA reads TGTGCCAGCAGCCTAACTAGCGGAAGCAACAATGAGCAGTTCTTC.

V usage is TRBV28 and J usage is TRBJ1-5; 10 positions agree with TRBD1. CDR1 is MDHEN, CDR2 SYDVKM, per germline. V lost 5 bases to trimming and J lost 2 bases; unmatched junction nucleotides: 3. There are 15 residues in the CDR3. Here the CDR3 DNA reads TGTGCCAGCAGTCGGGGGACAGGGGGCAATCAGCCCCAGCATTTT. This translates into CASSRGTGGNQPQHF. The complete variable domain, with remaining parts taken from reference TRBV28 and TRBJ1-5, reads DVKVTQSSRYLVKRTGEKVFLECVQDMDHENMFWYRQDPGLGLRLIYFSYDVKMKEKGDIPEGYSVSREKKERFSLILESASTNQTSMYLCASSRGTGGNQPQHFGDGTRLSIL.

This clone was detected many times. The sample carries other DNA sequences with the same CDR3. The J gene is TRBJ2-1, the V gene TRBV18; 11 bases are a match to TRBD1. V dropped 3 bases and J dropped 4; count of bases not matched to a gene: 2. Germline CDR1 and CDR2: KGHSH and LQKENI. The CDR3 covers 15 residues. CDR3 coding DNA: TGTGCCAGCTCACCGGGGACAGGGGGTTACAATGAGCAGTTCTTC. This codes for CASSPGTGGYNEQFF.

The CDR3 coding sequence is TGTGCCAGCAGCGTAGCCCTAGCGGGATACAATGAGCAGTTCTTC. This translates into CASSVALAGYNEQFF. The chain has TRBV9 and TRBJ2-1; TRBD2 agrees at 9 bases. This CDR3 contains 15 residues. Germline-derived CDR1 and CDR2 are SGDLS and YYNGEE. V shed 0 bases and J 4 bases; nucleotides not matched to a gene: 2.

Only one count was recorded for this clone. The rearrangement joins TRBV25-1 to TRBJ1-4, with 10 nucleotides matching TRBD1. CDR1 and CDR2 (germline): MGHDK, SYGVNS. Trimming removed 2 bases from V and 4 bases from J; junction bases left unmatched: 7. The CDR3 is 17 residues long. This CDR3 reads CASSERGTGASNEKLFF. The CDR3 bases are TGTGCCAGCAGTGAAAGGGGGACAGGGGCGAGTAATGAAAAACTGTTTTTT. The full variable domain, with the rest looked up from reference TRBV25-1 and TRBJ1-4, is EADIYQTPRYLVIGTGKKITLECSQTMGHDKMYWYQQDPGMELHLIHYSYGVNSTEKGDLSSESTVSRIRTEHFPLTLESARPSHTSQYLCASSERGTGASNEKLFFGSGTQLSVL.

This sequence joins TRBV19 and TRBJ2-2; 7 bases are a match to TRBD2. The CDR3 loop spans 15 amino acids. The trim removed 9 bases at V and 4 bases at J, leaving 11 bases unmatched. Germline CDR1 reads LNHDA; CDR2 reads SQIVND (reference sequence). The CDR3 sequence: CASSVGGVGTGELFF. Here the CDR3 DNA reads TGTGCCAGCTCCGTGGGAGGGGTAGGCACCGGGGAGCTGTTTTTT.

This clone has just a few counts. The chain combines TRBV19 with TRBJ2-1, with 7 bases lining up with TRBD1. Looked up from germline, CDR1 is LNHDA and CDR2 is SQIVND (reference sequence). V gave up 5 bases and J gave up 3 bases; unmatched junction bases: 7. There are 15 residues in the CDR3. The CDR3 sequence is CASSVSAGGYNEQFF. As DNA, the CDR3 is TGTGCCAGTAGTGTATCCGCAGGGGGCTACAATGAGCAGTTCTTC.

The table lists this clone with a count of one. The CDR3 DNA follows: TGTGCCAGCAGCTTATCCAGTTTTGCCTACAATGAGCAGTTCTTC. Its protein product is CASSLSSFAYNEQFF. This rearrangement joins TRBV11-3 to TRBJ2-1; D is uncertain. Germline V CDR1 and CDR2: SGHNT, YENEEA. The CDR3 sequence is 15 residues long. V shed 2 bases and J shed 2 bases, with 10 bases lying between them.

The chain uses TRBV19 and TRBJ2-3, with 8 bases that match TRBD1. V shed 3 bases and J 0 bases; nucleotides not matched to a gene: 5. The CDR3 is 16 residues long. The germline CDR1 and CDR2 sequences are LNHDA and SQIVND (reference sequence). The CDR3 sequence: CASSISRGQSTDTQYF. As DNA, the CDR3 is TGTGCCAGTAGTATCTCCAGGGGGCAGAGCACAGATACGCAGTATTTT.

The count of this clone is one. This chain links TRBV18 with TRBJ2-1; TRBD2 matches 10 bases. The CDR3 is made up of 14 amino acids. Germline values: CDR1 KGHSH, CDR2 LQKENI. Unmatched junction bases numbered 4, after V lost 8 bases and J lost 3 bases. CDR3 in DNA: TGTGCCAGCGGTGTAGCGGGAGGCTACAATGAGCAGTTCTTC. Encoded protein: CASGVAGGYNEQFF.

This clone came up once. The V call is TRBV15, the J call TRBJ2-1, with 12 bases matching TRBD2. Germline values: CDR1 LNHNV, CDR2 YYDKDF (reference sequence). V gave up 1 base and J gave up 7 bases; unmatched junction bases: 14. There are 19 residues in the CDR3. CDR3 in DNA: TGTGCCACCAGCAGAGCCGCTAGCGGGAGGGCCCTATTTAATAATGAGCAGTTCTTC. It specifies CATSRAASGRALFNNEQFF.

This clone was counted ten times or more. V and J are TRBV7-9 and TRBJ1-2; 7 nucleotides align to TRBD1. The V and J ends lost 5 bases and 5 bases, in that order; junction bases with no gene match: 17. Germline V gene sequence: CDR1 SEHNR, CDR2 FQNEAQ (reference sequence). CDR3 length: 17 residues. For the CDR3, the DNA is TGTGCCAGCAGCCCTCCCCGGGACAGAAGACCCCGGTATGGCTACACCTTC. Protein sequence: CASSPPRDRRPRYGYTF. The variable domain in full, with the rest retrieved from reference TRBV7-9 and TRBJ1-2, is DTGVSQNPRHKITKRGQNVTFRCDPISEHNRLYWYRQTLGQGPEFLTYFQNEAQLEKSRLLSDRFSAERPKGSFSTLEIQRTEQGDSAMYLCASSPPRDRRPRYGYTFGSGTRLTVV.

The chain employs TRBV28 and TRBJ1-2, with TRBD1 identical over 10 bases. J lost 5 bases, V lost 7 bases, and 10 bases had no gene match. The CDR3 contains 15 residues. Germline assignment: CDR1 MDHEN and CDR2 SYDVKM. This CDR3 is CASTPGTGVKYGYTF. CDR3 DNA: TGTGCCAGCACCCCCGGGACAGGGGTTAAGTATGGCTACACCTTC.

This chain connects TRBV27 to TRBJ1-1, with TRBD1 identical over 8 bases. The V gene end was trimmed by 4 bases and the J gene end by 3 bases; junction bases not matched to a gene: 7. The CDR3 has 15 amino acids. Germline CDR1 and CDR2: MNHEY and SMNVEV (reference sequence). CDR3 DNA sequence: TGTGCCAGCAGTTCCCCGTCGACAGGGGACACTGAAGCTTTCTTT. It codes for CASSSPSTGDTEAFF.

V gene TRBV11-2 combines with J gene TRBJ1-2; 7 positions agree with TRBD1. With 3 bases clipped from V and 5 bases from J, the junction kept 3 bases outside the gene matches. The CDR3 loop spans 13 amino acids. Germline loops: CDR1 SGHAT, CDR2 FQNNGV. CDR3 bases: TGTGCCAGCAGCTTCCCGGGACAGTATGGCTACACCTTC. Translation: CASSFPGQYGYTF.

This chain connects TRBV28 to TRBJ1-2, with TRBD1 matching over 8 bases. V was clipped by 4 bases and J by 5 bases; unmatched bases: 6. The CDR3 has 14 residues. Germline V CDR1 and CDR2: MDHEN, SYDVKM. Here the CDR3 reads CASSYRTGIYGYTF. CDR3 bases: TGTGCCAGCAGTTATAGGACAGGGATATATGGCTACACCTTC.

This clone was picked up a small number of times. This chain uses TRBV30 with TRBJ1-5; the D gene is possibly TRBD1 (6 bases). V was trimmed by 1 base and J by 6 bases, leaving 25 bases between them. This CDR3 contains 18 residues. Germline V lookup: CDR1 GTSNPN, CDR2 SVGIG (reference sequence). The CDR3 loop reads CAWSGFIQGYHPPQPQHF. CDR3 DNA sequence: TGTGCCTGGAGTGGTTTTATACAGGGTTATCATCCTCCTCAGCCCCAGCATTTT. The whole variable domain, filled in from reference TRBV30 and TRBJ1-5, reads SQTIHQWPATLVQPVGSPLSLECTVEGTSNPNLYWYRQAAGRGLQLLFYSVGIGQISSEVPQNLSASRPQDRQFILSSKKLLLSDSGFYLCAWSGFIQGYHPPQPQHFGDGTRLSIL.

This chain joins TRBV5-5 and TRBJ2-1; unclear D gene. The V end was cut by 7 bases, the J end by 0 bases, with 14 bases between. The CDR3 has 15 amino acids. Germline loops: CDR1 SGHKS, CDR2 YYEKEE (reference sequence). CDR3 protein: CASAIDWSSYNEQFF. In DNA, the CDR3 is TGTGCCAGCGCAATCGACTGGAGCTCCTACAATGAGCAGTTCTTC.

The rearrangement links TRBV5-1 to TRBJ1-4; tentatively, D is TRBD1 (6 bases). The V gene lost 0 bases and the J gene lost 5 bases, with 8 bases spanning the gap. Germline values: CDR1 SGHRS, CDR2 YFSETQ. CDR3 length: 14 residues. The CDR3 DNA reads as TGCGCCAGCAGCTTGGGACAGGAGAATGAAAAACTGTTTTTT. It codes for CASSLGQENEKLFF. Variable domain in full (rest from reference TRBV5-1 and TRBJ1-4): KAGVTQTPRYLIKTRGQQVTLSCSPISGHRSVSWYQQTPGQGLQFLFEYFSETQRNKGNFPGRFSGRQFSNSRSEMNVSTLELGDSALYLCASSLGQENEKLFFGSGTQLSVL.